Each of the 7 T cell receptor beta chains below was sequenced from the same sample in a study of T cell changes during pregnancy in multiple sclerosis. TCRdb's copy holds only in-frame clones and misses some; the assay was immunoSEQ multiplex PCR. The sample shows roughly 30,000 clones, 75% to 90% of them seen only once. The material was CD4+ T cells from peripheral blood mononuclear cells, obtained in the first trimester of pregnancy. These receptors all come from a female donor in good health, enrolled as a control in a pregnancy study.

This CDR3 reads CASSQDPVLAGDTQYF. CDR3 sequence (DNA): TGCGCCAGCAGCCAAGATCCCGTCCTAGCGGGAGATACGCAGTATTTT. The chain is built from TRBV4-1 and TRBJ2-3, with 8 bases fitting TRBD2. The CDR3 contains 16 residues. V was clipped by 0 bases and J by 5 bases; unmatched bases: 7. Germline V CDR1 and CDR2: MGHRA, YSYEKL.

This chain uses TRBV4-1 with TRBJ2-7; the match to TRBD1 covers 10 bases. V lost 2 bases and J lost 3; bases outside the gene matches: 4. Germline CDR1 reads MGHRA; CDR2 reads YSYEKL. The CDR3 has 15 amino acids. The CDR3 reads CASSQPGQGSYEQYF. CDR3 DNA: TGCGCCAGCAGCCAACCGGGACAGGGGAGCTACGAGCAGTACTTC.

Comment on this clone: Other DNA sequences in the sample encode the same CDR3. The chain uses TRBV5-1 and TRBJ2-1; TRBD1 matches 10 bases. In germline, CDR1 is SGHRS, CDR2 YFSETQ. V lost 0 bases to trimming and J lost 4 bases; unmatched junction nucleotides: 1. The CDR3 is 15 residues long. The CDR3 sequence: CASSLGDRGYNEQFF. Written as DNA, the CDR3 is TGCGCCAGCAGCTTGGGGGACAGGGGATACAATGAGCAGTTCTTC.

The chain couples TRBV19 to TRBJ1-4, with TRBD1 identical over 7 bases. This CDR3 is built from 15 residues. Germline values: CDR1 LNHDA, CDR2 SQIVND (reference sequence). J lost 1 base, V lost 4 bases, and 3 bases had no gene match. CDR3 DNA: TGTGCCAGTAGTAACCGACAGGGAACTAATGAAAAACTGTTTTTT. As protein: CASSNRQGTNEKLFF.

This clone was seen once. The chain carries TRBV19 and TRBJ2-1; no clear D gene. The V end was cut by 4 bases, the J end by 5 bases, with 6 bases between. The CDR3 contains 12 residues. In germline, CDR1 is LNHDA, CDR2 SQIVND (reference sequence). CDR3 nucleotides: TGTGCCAGTAGTAACTTAAACAATGAGCAGTTCTTC. This gives the protein CASSNLNNEQFF. Full variable domain (missing parts from reference TRBV19 and TRBJ2-1): DGGITQSPKYLFRKEGQNVTLSCEQNLNHDAMYWYRQDPGQGLRLIYYSQIVNDFQKGDIAEGYSVSREKKESFPLTVTSAQKNPTAFYLCASSNLNNEQFFGPGTRLTVL.

The chain is built from TRBV28 and TRBJ1-1, with TRBD1 matching over 8 bases. Germline V lookup: CDR1 MDHEN, CDR2 SYDVKM. V lost 7 bases and J lost 1; bases outside the gene matches: 8. This CDR3 has 15 residues. The CDR3 reads CASTPRTGQNTEAFF. In DNA, the CDR3 is TGTGCCAGCACCCCCAGGACAGGGCAGAACACTGAAGCTTTCTTT.

The V and J genes are TRBV18 and TRBJ2-5, with D possibly TRBD2 on 5 matching bases. This CDR3 region has 14 residues. Germline values: CDR1 KGHSH, CDR2 LQKENI. Trimming left V 4 bases short and J 3 bases short, with 12 bases between. The CDR3 loop reads CASSQVGREETQYF. CDR3 bases: TGTGCCAGCTCACAAGTAGGGCGGGAAGAGACCCAGTACTTC.